The 24 T cell receptor beta chains listed next were all sequenced from one sample in a study of radiotherapy plus CTLA-4 blockade in lung cancer. The repertoire was sequenced with immunoSEQ multiplex PCR; TCRdb's copy has only in-frame clones and lacks some. The table has roughly 63,000 clones, approximately 68% seen once. Here the sequenced sample was peripheral blood, taken from a patient treated with radiotherapy plus ipilimumab. These receptors came from a human donor with non-small cell lung cancer whose response to radiotherapy plus ipilimumab could not be evaluated.

This clone was found once. The chain links TRBV19 to TRBJ1-1, with D possibly TRBD1 on 6 matching bases. Trimming left V 4 bases short and J 7 bases short, with 16 bases between. The CDR3 has 14 amino acids. CDR1 is LNHDA, CDR2 SQIVND, per germline (reference sequence). This CDR3 reads CASSTRGGAGEAFF. CDR3 bases: TGTGCCAGTAGTACCCGGGGGGGGGCAGGTGAAGCTTTCTTT.

The chain carries TRBV7-2 and TRBJ2-4; D not certain. The V end was cut by 3 bases, the J end by 0 bases, with 12 bases between. Germline-derived CDR1 and CDR2 are SGHTA and FQGNSA. This CDR3 has 16 residues. The CDR3 bases are TGTGCCAGCAGCTTTTCGAGGATCTTAGCCAAAAACATTCAGTACTTC. It specifies CASSFSRILAKNIQYF.

This chain uses TRBV30 with TRBJ1-5; D gene uncertain. The V end was cut by 2 bases, the J end by 5 bases, with 13 bases between. Germline V gives CDR1 GTSNPN, CDR2 SVGIG (reference sequence). The CDR3 spans 14 residues. The DNA for the CDR3 is TGTGCCTGGAGTTTAGGACTTGGGGATCAGCCCCAGCATTTT. This sequence encodes CAWSLGLGDQPQHF.

The chain couples TRBV7-9 to TRBJ1-6; 9 bases align to TRBD1. CDR3 length: 18 amino acids. Germline assignment: CDR1 SEHNR and CDR2 FQNEAQ (reference sequence). The V and J ends lost 5 bases and 7 bases, in that order; junction bases with no gene match: 15. CDR3 nucleotide sequence: TGTGCCAGCAGCCGACTGCGTGGACAGGGGAGAGAGAATTCACCCCTCCACTTT. Its protein is CASSRLRGQGRENSPLHF.

This chain joins TRBV28 and TRBJ2-7; TRBD2 agrees at 8 bases. Germline CDR1 reads MDHEN; CDR2 reads SYDVKM. The CDR3 consists of 17 residues. V gave up 4 bases and J gave up 0 bases; unmatched junction bases: 11. Here the CDR3 DNA reads TGTGCCAGCAGTTCGGTGGGCGGGGGGCTGAACTCCTACGAGCAGTACTTC. Translated, it gives CASSSVGGGLNSYEQYF. The full variable domain, completed using reference TRBV28 and TRBJ2-7, is DVKVTQSSRYLVKRTGEKVFLECVQDMDHENMFWYRQDPGLGLRLIYFSYDVKMKEKGDIPEGYSVSREKKERFSLILESASTNQTSMYLCASSSVGGGLNSYEQYFGPGTRLTVT.

This sequence joins TRBV7-9 and TRBJ1-3; no definite D call. From germline, CDR1 is SEHNR and CDR2 FQNEAQ (reference sequence). The CDR3 runs 15 residues. V lost 7 bases, J lost 4 bases, and 17 bases lay in between. The CDR3 sequence is CASTPGSRGGNTIYF. In nucleotides, the CDR3 is TGTGCCAGCACCCCTGGGAGTCGGGGAGGAAACACCATATATTTT.

The chain joins TRBV4-2 to TRBJ2-7; 10 nucleotides agree with TRBD1. Germline V CDR1 and CDR2: LGHNA, YNFKEQ. This CDR3 region has 15 residues. V was pared by 1 base and J by 5 bases, with 5 bases of the junction left unmatched. The CDR3 DNA is TGTGCCAGCAGCCAAGGACAGGGGGCCGGCAACGAGCAGTACTTC. Its translation: CASSQGQGAGNEQYF.

The table lists this clone with a count of one. This chain connects TRBV5-1 to TRBJ1-2; 8 bases match TRBD1. The CDR3 loop spans 14 amino acids. Per germline, CDR1 SGHRS and CDR2 YFSETQ. V shed 0 bases and J 4 bases; nucleotides not matched to a gene: 2. This CDR3 is CASSLEGQGYGYTF. CDR3 in DNA: TGCGCCAGCAGCTTGGAAGGACAGGGCTATGGCTACACCTTC.

This chain connects TRBV7-9 to TRBJ1-4; D is unclear. The CDR3 length is 14 residues. Trimming removed 5 bases at V and 3 bases at J, with 10 bases between. Germline V gene lookup returns CDR1 SEHNR and CDR2 FQNEAQ (reference sequence). CDR3 sequence (DNA): TGTGCCAGCAGCCCTATTCAACCTAATGAAAAACTGTTTTTT. It specifies CASSPIQPNEKLFF. Supplemented by reference TRBV7-9 and TRBJ1-4, the full variable domain reads DTGVSQNPRHKITKRGQNVTFRCDPISEHNRLYWYRQTLGQGPEFLTYFQNEAQLEKSRLLSDRFSAERPKGSFSTLEIQRTEQGDSAMYLCASSPIQPNEKLFFGSGTQLSVL.

The chain recombines TRBV19 with TRBJ1-5; D may be TRBD1 (5 bases). The V end lost 9 bases, the J end lost 7 bases, and 16 bases lay between the germline ends. The CDR3 covers 13 residues. CDR1 is LNHDA, CDR2 SQIVND, per germline (reference sequence). As DNA, the CDR3 is TGTGCCAGCGGGGGTCTGGGGGAACAGCCCCAGCATTTT. Its protein product is CASGGLGEQPQHF.

The rearrangement joins TRBV5-4 to TRBJ2-1, with D tentatively TRBD2 (7 bases). V was trimmed by 1 base and J by 7 bases, leaving 27 bases between them. This CDR3 has 19 amino acids. Germline CDR1 SGHNT, CDR2 YYREEE (reference sequence). CDR3 sequence (DNA): TGTGCCAGCAGCTTGTTTACGGGGGGCACGATACGTTTTGGGAATGAGCAGTTCTTC. It specifies CASSLFTGGTIRFGNEQFF.

The chain uses TRBV15 and TRBJ1-4, with unresolved D. Germline V CDR1 and CDR2: LNHNV, YYDKDF (reference sequence). The V end was cut by 1 base, the J end by 5 bases, with 5 bases between. The CDR3 totals 13 residues. The CDR3 coding sequence is TGTGCCACCAGCAGAGCTTTGAATGAAAAACTGTTTTTT. Translation: CATSRALNEKLFF.

The sample holds one count of this clone. V and J are TRBV5-1 and TRBJ2-7; 8 bases are shared with TRBD1. J gave up 6 bases and V 4 bases, and 9 bases lay outside the gene matches. This CDR3 is built from 14 residues. From germline, CDR1 is SGHRS and CDR2 YFSETQ. CDR3 residues: CASSGSGTGREQYF. CDR3 nucleotide sequence: TGCGCCAGCAGCGGCTCCGGGACAGGTCGCGAGCAGTACTTC.

The chain has TRBV9 and TRBJ2-1, with D possibly matching TRBD2 (5 bases). Per germline, CDR1 SGDLS and CDR2 YYNGEE. Trimming took 0 bases from V and 0 from J, leaving 13 bases between them. CDR3 length: 17 amino acids. CDR3 residues: CASSVEGGSSSYNEQFF. In nucleotides, the CDR3 is TGTGCCAGCAGCGTAGAGGGCGGGTCGTCCTCCTACAATGAGCAGTTCTTC.

The chain couples TRBV27 to TRBJ1-4; TRBD1 might be the D (6 bases). This CDR3 has 13 amino acids. The V end was cut by 10 bases, the J end by 6 bases, with 15 bases between. Germline CDR1 MNHEY, CDR2 SMNVEV (reference sequence). In nucleotides, the CDR3 is TGTGCCACCTCGGACAGTCTCTATGAAAAACTGTTTTTT. Its translation: CATSDSLYEKLFF.

V is TRBV6-6 and J is TRBJ1-1; possible D gene TRBD1, 5 bases. CDR3 length: 14 amino acids. The germline gives CDR1 MNHNY, CDR2 SVGAGI (reference sequence). Trimming left V 0 bases short and J 7 bases short, with 12 bases between. This CDR3 reads CASSYSSRVGEAFF. The CDR3 nucleotides read TGTGCCAGCAGTTACTCGAGCAGGGTCGGTGAAGCTTTCTTT.

The CDR3 nucleotides read TGTGCCAGCAGCTTGGATAGTTCAGTAGCGGGAGAAGGTGAGCAGTTCTTC. The encoded protein is CASSLDSSVAGEGEQFF. V usage is TRBV5-4 and J usage is TRBJ2-1; TRBD2 agrees at 9 bases. The CDR3 is 17 residues long. In germline, CDR1 is SGHNT, CDR2 YYREEE (reference sequence). V was clipped by 0 bases and J by 9 bases; unmatched bases: 13.

This clone was counted once. The V call is TRBV28, the J call TRBJ1-2; D perhaps matches TRBD1 (5 bases). Trimming removed 2 bases at V and 0 bases at J, with 10 bases between. Germline V gene data show CDR1 as MDHEN and CDR2 as SYDVKM. The CDR3 consists of 15 residues. In DNA, the CDR3 is TGTGCCAGCAGTTTAATAACGGGGGCTAACTATGGCTACACCTTC. This translates into CASSLITGANYGYTF.

V and J are TRBV30 and TRBJ1-3; tentative D call: TRBD1 (5 bases). This CDR3 region has 12 residues. V was pared by 5 bases and J by 2 bases, with 7 bases between. Germline V gene data show CDR1 as GTSNPN and CDR2 as SVGIG (reference sequence). The CDR3 region is CAWGAAGNTIYF. DNA for the CDR3: TGTGCCTGGGGGGCAGCTGGAAACACCATATATTTT.

The genes are TRBV5-4 and TRBJ2-7, with TRBD1 matching 9 bases. The V gene's germline CDR1 is SGHNT and CDR2 YYREEE (reference sequence). This CDR3 is 15 amino acids long. The J segment lost 4 bases and the V segment lost 2 bases, leaving 7 bases of the junction unmatched. CDR3 loop: CASSFTGGKGYEQYF. CDR3 DNA: TGTGCCAGCAGCTTTACAGGGGGCAAAGGGTACGAGCAGTACTTC.

The V gene is TRBV11-2, the J gene TRBJ2-5, with 12 bases identical to TRBD2. Germline CDR1 and CDR2: SGHAT and FQNNGV. The ends lost 5 bases at V and 4 bases at J; junction bases unmatched: 8. The CDR3 consists of 16 residues. CDR3 sequence reads: CASSPTRTSGIETQYF. CDR3 nucleotide sequence: TGTGCCAGCAGCCCGACGCGGACTAGCGGGATAGAGACCCAGTACTTC.

The DNA of the CDR3 is TGTGCCAGCAGCGTGGAGCGGGGGGGATACAATGAGCAGTTCTTC. It is translated as CASSVERGGYNEQFF. This rearrangement joins TRBV9 to TRBJ2-1, with TRBD2 matching over 10 bases. The V segment lost 2 bases and the J segment 4 bases; nucleotides outside the gene matches: 3. CDR1 is SGDLS and CDR2 is YYNGEE in the germline V gene. The CDR3 covers 15 residues.

This clone was detected only a few times. This chain joins TRBV6-1 and TRBJ1-5; 7 bases agree with TRBD1. CDR1 MNHNS and CDR2 SASEGT come from the germline V gene. The CDR3 has 14 amino acids. V gave up 7 bases and J gave up 6 bases; unmatched junction bases: 9. CDR3 sequence (DNA): TGTGCCAGCACTCTCCGACAGGGTTTTCAGCCCCAGCATTTT. It is translated as CASTLRQGFQPQHF.

The sample holds one count of this clone. The rearrangement uses TRBV6-1 and TRBJ1-3; D might be TRBD1 (6 bases). The CDR3 spans 15 residues. V lost 3 bases and J lost 2, with 11 bases in between. Per the germline V gene, CDR1 is MNHNS and CDR2 is SASEGT. DNA of the CDR3: TGTGCCAGCAGTGAGGGGGGGGCTACTGGAAACACCATATATTTT. It encodes CASSEGGATGNTIYF.